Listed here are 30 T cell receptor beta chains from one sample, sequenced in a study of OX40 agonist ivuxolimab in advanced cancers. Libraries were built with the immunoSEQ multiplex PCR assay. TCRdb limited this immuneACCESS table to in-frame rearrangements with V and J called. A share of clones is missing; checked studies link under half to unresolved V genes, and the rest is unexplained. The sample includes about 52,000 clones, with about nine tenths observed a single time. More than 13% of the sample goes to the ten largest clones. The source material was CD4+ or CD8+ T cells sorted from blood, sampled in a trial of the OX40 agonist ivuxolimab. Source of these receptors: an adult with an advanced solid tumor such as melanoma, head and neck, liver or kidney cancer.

CDR3 sequence: CAWSVGDGHEQYF. DNA for the CDR3: TGTGCCTGGAGTGTGGGGGATGGCCACGAGCAGTACTTC. The V call is TRBV30, the J call TRBJ2-7, with D perhaps matching TRBD1 or TRBD2 (5 bases each). V lost 0 bases to trimming and J lost 5 bases, with 11 bases between them. Germline-derived CDR1 and CDR2 are GTSNPN and SVGIG (reference sequence). This CDR3 comprises 13 residues. Filled out from reference TRBV30 and TRBJ2-7, the complete variable domain reads SQTIHQWPATLVQPVGSPLSLECTVEGTSNPNLYWYRQAAGRGLQLLFYSVGIGQISSEVPQNLSASRPQDRQFILSSKKLLLSDSGFYLCAWSVGDGHEQYFGPGTRLTVT.

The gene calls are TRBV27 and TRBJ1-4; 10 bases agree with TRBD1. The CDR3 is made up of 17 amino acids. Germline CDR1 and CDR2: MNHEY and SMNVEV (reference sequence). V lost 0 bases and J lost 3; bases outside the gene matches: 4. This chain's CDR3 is CASSLSGQGNANEKLFF. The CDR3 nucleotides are TGTGCCAGCAGTTTATCGGGACAGGGGAATGCTAATGAAAAACTGTTTTTT.

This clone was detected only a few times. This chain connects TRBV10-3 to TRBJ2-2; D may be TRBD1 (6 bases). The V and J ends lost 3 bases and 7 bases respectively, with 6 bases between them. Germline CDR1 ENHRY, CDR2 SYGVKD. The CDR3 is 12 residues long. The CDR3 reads CAISDRGGELFF. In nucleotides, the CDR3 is TGTGCCATCAGTGACAGGGGCGGGGAGCTGTTTTTT.

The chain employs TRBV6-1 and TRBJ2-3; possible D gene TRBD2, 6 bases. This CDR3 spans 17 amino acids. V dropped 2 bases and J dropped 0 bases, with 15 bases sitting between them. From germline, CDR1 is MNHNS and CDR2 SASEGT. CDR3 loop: CASSETPRDWSTDTQYF. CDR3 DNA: TGTGCCAGCAGTGAAACCCCTCGGGACTGGAGCACAGATACGCAGTATTTT.

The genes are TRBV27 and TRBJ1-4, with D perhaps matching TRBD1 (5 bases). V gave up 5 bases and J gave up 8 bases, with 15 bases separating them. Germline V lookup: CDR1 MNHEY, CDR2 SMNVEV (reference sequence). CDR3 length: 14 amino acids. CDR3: CASSADSMWEKLFF. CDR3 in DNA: TGTGCCAGCAGTGCCGACAGTATGTGGGAAAAACTGTTTTTT.

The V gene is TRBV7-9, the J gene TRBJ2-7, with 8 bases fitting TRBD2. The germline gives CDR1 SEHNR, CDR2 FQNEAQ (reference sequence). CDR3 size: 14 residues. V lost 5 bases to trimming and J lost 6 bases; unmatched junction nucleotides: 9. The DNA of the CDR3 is TGTGCCAGCAGCCCACGGGAGGGGAATGCCGAGCAGTACTTC. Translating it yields CASSPREGNAEQYF.

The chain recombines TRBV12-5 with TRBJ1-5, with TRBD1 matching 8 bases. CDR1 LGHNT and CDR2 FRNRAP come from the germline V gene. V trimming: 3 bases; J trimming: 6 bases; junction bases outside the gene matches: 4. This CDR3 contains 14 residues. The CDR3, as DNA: TGTGCTAGTGGTTTTCAGGGGGCTAGTCAGCCCCAGCATTTT. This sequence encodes CASGFQGASQPQHF.

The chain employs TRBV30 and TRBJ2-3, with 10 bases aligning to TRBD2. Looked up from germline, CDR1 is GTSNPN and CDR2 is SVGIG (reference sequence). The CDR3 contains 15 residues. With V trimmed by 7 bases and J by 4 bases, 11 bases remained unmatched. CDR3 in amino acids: CASQRGGLSADTQYF. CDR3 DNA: TGTGCCTCTCAGCGGGGGGGTCTCTCGGCAGATACGCAGTATTTT.

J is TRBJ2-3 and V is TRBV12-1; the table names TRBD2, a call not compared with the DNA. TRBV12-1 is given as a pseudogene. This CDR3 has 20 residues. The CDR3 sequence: CASSFAGRRTSGGPTDTQYF. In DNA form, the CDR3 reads TGTGCCAGCAGCTTTGCGGGGAGGCGGACTAGCGGGGGGCCTACAGATACGCAGTATTTT.

CDR3: CASSLERKYNEQFF. The CDR3 region has the DNA TGCGCCAGCAGCTTGGAAAGGAAATACAATGAGCAGTTCTTC. This chain connects TRBV5-1 to TRBJ2-1; D unresolved. The CDR3 totals 14 residues. Germline assignment: CDR1 SGHRS and CDR2 YFSETQ. V dropped 0 bases and J dropped 4 bases, with 8 bases sitting between them.

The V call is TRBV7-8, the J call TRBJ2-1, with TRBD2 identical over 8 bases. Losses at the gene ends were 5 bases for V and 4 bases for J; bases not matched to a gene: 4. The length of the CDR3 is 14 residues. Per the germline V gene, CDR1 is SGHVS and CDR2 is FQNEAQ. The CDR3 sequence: CASSPSGGYNEQFF. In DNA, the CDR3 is TGTGCCAGCAGCCCAAGCGGGGGTTACAATGAGCAGTTCTTC.

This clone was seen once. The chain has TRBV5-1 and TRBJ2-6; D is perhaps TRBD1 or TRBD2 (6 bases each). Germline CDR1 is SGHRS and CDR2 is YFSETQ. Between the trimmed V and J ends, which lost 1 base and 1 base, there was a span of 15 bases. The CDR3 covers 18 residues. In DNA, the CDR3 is TGCGCCAGCAGCTTGTCGGGGGCGTCTTGGTCTGGGGCCAACGTCCTGACTTTC. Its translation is CASSLSGASWSGANVLTF.

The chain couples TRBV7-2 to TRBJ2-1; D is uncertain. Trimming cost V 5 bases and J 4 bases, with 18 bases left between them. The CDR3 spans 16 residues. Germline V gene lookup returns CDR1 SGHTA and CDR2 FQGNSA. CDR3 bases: TGTGCCAGCAGCCAACTCGGAGCCTTCCCTTACAATGAGCAGTTCTTC. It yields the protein CASSQLGAFPYNEQFF.

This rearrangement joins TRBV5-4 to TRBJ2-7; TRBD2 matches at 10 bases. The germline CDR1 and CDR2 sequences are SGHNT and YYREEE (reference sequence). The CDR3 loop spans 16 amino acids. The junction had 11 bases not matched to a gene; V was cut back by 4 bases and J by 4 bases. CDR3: CASSVASGGAWYEQYF. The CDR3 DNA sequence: TGTGCCAGCAGCGTGGCAAGCGGGGGGGCCTGGTACGAGCAGTACTTC.

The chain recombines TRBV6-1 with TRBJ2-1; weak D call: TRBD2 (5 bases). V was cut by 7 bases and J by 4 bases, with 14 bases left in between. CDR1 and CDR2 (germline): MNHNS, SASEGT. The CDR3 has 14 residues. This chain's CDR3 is CASISGTRYNEQFF. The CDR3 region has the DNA TGTGCCAGCATTAGTGGAACTAGGTACAATGAGCAGTTCTTC.

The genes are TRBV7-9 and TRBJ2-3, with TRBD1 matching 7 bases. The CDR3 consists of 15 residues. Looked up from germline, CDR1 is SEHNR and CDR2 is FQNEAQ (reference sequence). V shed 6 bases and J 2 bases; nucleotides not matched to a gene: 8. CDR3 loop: CASSLRTGPTDTQYF. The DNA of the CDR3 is TGTGCCAGCAGTCTCCGGACAGGTCCCACAGATACGCAGTATTTT.

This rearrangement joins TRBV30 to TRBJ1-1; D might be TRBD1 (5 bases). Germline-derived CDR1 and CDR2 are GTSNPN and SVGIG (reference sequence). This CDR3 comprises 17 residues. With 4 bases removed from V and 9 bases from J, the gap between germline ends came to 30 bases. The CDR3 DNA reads TGTGCCTGGATGGAAGAGGCGAGGGGCCTCAAAAGGTATAAAGCTTTCTTT. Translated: CAWMEEARGLKRYKAFF. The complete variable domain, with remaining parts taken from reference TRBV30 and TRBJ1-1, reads SQTIHQWPATLVQPVGSPLSLECTVEGTSNPNLYWYRQAAGRGLQLLFYSVGIGQISSEVPQNLSASRPQDRQFILSSKKLLLSDSGFYLCAWMEEARGLKRYKAFFGQGTRLTVV.

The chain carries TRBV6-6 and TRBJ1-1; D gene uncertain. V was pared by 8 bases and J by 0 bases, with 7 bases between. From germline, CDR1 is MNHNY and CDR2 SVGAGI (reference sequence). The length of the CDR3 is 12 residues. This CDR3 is CASLHLNTEAFF. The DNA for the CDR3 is TGTGCCAGCCTCCACCTGAACACTGAAGCTTTCTTT.

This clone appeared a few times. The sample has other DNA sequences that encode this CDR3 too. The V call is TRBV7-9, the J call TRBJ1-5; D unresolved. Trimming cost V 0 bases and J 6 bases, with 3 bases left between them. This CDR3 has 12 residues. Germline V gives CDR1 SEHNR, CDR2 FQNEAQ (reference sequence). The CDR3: CASSLAGQPQHF. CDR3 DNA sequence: TGTGCCAGCAGCTTAGCCGGTCAGCCCCAGCATTTT. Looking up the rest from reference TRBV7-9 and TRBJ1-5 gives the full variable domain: DTGVSQNPRHKITKRGQNVTFRCDPISEHNRLYWYRQTLGQGPEFLTYFQNEAQLEKSRLLSDRFSAERPKGSFSTLEIQRTEQGDSAMYLCASSLAGQPQHFGDGTRLSIL.

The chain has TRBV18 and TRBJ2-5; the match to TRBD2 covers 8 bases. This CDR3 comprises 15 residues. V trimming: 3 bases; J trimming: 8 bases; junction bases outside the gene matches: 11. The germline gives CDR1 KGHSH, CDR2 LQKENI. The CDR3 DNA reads TGTGCCAGCTCACCCCCGAATGAGGCGGGGGGAACCCAGTACTTC. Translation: CASSPPNEAGGTQYF.

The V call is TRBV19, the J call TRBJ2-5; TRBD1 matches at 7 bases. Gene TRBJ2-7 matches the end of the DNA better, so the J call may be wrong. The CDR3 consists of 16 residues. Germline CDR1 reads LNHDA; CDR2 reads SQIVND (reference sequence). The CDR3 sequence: CASSISGQFSYYEQYF. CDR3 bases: TGTGCCAGTAGTATTTCGGGACAGTTCTCCTACTACGAGCAGTACTTC.

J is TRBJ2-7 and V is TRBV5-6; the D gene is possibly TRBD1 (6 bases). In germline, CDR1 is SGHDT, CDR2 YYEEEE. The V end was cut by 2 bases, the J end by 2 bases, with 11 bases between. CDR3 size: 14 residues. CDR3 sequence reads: CASSLGGAPYEQYF. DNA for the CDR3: TGTGCCAGCAGCTTAGGGGGTGCCCCCTACGAGCAGTACTTC.

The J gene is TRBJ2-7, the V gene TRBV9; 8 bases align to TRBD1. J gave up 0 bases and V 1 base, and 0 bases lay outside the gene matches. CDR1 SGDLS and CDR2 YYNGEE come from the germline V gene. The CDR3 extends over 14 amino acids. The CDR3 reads CASSVTGGSYEQYF. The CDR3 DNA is TGTGCCAGCAGCGTAACAGGGGGCTCCTACGAGCAGTACTTC.

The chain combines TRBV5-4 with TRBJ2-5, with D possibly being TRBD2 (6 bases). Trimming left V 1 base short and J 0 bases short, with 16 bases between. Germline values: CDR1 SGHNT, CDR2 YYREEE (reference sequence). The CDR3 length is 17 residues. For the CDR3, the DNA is TGTGCCAGCAGCTTGATAGCTCGCGGGGAATACCAAGAGACCCAGTACTTC. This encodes CASSLIARGEYQETQYF.

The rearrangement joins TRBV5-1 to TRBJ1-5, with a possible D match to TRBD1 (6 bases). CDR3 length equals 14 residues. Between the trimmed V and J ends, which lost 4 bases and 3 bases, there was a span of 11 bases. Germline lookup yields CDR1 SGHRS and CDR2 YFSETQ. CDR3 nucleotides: TGCGCCAGCAGCCCTTGGGGGGCCAATCAGCCCCAGCATTTT. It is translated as CASSPWGANQPQHF.

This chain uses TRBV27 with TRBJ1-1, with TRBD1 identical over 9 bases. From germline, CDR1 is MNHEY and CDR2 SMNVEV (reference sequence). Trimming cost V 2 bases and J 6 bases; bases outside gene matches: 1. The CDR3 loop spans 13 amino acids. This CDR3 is CASSLDRGSEAFF. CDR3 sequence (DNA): TGTGCCAGCAGTTTAGACAGGGGGTCTGAAGCTTTCTTT.

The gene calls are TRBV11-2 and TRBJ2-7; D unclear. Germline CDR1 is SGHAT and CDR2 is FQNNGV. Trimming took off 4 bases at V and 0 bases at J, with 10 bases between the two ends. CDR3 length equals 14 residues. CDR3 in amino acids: CASSSPSYSYEQYF. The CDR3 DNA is TGTGCCAGCAGCTCCCCCAGTTACTCCTACGAGCAGTACTTC. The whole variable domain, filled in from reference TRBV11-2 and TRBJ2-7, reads EAGVAQSPRYKIIEKRQSVAFWCNPISGHATLYWYQQILGQGPKLLIQFQNNGVVDDSQLPKDRFSAERLKGVDSTLKIQPAKLEDSAVYLCASSSPSYSYEQYFGPGTRLTVT.

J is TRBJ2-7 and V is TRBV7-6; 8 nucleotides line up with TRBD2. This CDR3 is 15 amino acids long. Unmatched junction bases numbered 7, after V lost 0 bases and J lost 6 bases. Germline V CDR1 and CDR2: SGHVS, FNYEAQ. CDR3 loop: CASSLAAGGRSEQYF. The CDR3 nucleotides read TGTGCCAGCAGCTTAGCGGCGGGGGGCCGGAGCGAGCAGTACTTC.

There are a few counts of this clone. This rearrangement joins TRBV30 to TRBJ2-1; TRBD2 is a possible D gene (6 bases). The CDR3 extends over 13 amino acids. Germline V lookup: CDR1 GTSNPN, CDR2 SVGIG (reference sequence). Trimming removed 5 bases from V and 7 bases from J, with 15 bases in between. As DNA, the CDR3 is TGTGCCTGGGCCTCTTCCGGAGGGAATGAGCAGTTCTTC. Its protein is CAWASSGGNEQFF.

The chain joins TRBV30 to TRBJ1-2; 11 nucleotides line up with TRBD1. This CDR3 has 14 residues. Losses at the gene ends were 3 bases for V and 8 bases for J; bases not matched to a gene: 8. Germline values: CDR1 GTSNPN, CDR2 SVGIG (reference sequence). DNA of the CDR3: TGTGCCTGGAGCGACGGACAGGGGGCTGAAGGCTACACCTTC. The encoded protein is CAWSDGQGAEGYTF.